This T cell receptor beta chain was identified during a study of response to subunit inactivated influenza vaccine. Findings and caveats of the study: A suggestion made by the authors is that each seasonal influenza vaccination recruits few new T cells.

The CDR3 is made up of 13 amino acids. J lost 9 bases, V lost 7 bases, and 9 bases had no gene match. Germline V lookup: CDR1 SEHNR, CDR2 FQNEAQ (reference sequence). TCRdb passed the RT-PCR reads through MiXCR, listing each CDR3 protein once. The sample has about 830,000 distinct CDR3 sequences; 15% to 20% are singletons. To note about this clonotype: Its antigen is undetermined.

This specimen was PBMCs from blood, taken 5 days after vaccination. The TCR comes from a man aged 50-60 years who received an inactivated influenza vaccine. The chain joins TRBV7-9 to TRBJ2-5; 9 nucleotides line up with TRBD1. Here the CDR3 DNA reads TGTGCCAGCACCCCCGGGACAGGGTCAGCCCAGTACTTC. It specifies CASTPGTGSAQYF.